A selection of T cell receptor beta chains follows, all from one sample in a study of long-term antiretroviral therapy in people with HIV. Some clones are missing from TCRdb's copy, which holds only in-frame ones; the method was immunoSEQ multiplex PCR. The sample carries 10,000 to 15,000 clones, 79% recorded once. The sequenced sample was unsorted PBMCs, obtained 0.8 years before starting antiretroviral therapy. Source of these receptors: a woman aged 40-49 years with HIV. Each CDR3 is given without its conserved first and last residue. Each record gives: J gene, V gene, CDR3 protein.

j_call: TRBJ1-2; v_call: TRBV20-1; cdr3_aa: SVREGYT
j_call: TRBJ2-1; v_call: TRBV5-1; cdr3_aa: ASSLRGGREYNEQF
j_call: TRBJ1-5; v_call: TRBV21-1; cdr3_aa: ASRVWEGQPQH
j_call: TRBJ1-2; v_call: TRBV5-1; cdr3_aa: ASSSGSIANYGYT
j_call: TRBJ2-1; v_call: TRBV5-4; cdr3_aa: ASRREATYNEQF
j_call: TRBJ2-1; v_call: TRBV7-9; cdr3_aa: ASSFSSAYNEQF
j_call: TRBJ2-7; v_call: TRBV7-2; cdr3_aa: ASSLGRAGEQY
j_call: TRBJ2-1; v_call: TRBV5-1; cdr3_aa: ASSLDRGYNEQF
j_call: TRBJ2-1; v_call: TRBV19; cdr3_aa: ASSIAQAGGYNEQF
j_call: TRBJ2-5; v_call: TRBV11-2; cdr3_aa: ASSLSFWSGPQETQY
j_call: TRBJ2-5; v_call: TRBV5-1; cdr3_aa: ASSLGGGSRETQY
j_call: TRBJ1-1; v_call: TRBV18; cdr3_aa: ASSGGGNTEAF
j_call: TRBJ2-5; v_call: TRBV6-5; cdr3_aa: ASKDYQETQY
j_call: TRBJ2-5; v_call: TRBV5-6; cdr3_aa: ASSLALAGGHETQY
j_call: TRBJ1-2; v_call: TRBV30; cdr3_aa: ACRSGGDYGYT
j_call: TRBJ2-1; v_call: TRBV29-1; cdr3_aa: SDPGGGRTGEQF
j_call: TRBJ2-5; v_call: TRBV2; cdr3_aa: SSGRARETQY
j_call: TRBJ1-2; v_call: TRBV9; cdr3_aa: ASSVGRLGGYGYT
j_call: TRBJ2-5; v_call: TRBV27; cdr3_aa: ASLEGGKVETQY
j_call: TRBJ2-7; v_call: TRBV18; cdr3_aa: ASSPIDIMGQTNYEQY
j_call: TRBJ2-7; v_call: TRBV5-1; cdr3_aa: ASSLEGSSNEQY
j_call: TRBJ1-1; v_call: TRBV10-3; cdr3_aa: AISRTVGNTEAF
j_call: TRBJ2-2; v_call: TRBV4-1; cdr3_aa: ASSQDRGGLRTGELF
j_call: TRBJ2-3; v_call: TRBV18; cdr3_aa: ASSPRGSGTSTDTQY
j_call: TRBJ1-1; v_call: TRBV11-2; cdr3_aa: ASSLDQVNTEAF
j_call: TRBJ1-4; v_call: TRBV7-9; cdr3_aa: ASSYRTRVDRGEEKLF
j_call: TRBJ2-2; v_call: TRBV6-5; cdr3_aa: ASPNRGTGELF
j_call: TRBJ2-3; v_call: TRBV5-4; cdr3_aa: ASSLWTRGYDTQY
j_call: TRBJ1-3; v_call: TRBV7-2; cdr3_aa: ASSLVAGGAGNTIY
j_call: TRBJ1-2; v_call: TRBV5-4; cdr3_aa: ASSLAGGGYT
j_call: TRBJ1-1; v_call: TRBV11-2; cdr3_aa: ASSLGGRTEAF
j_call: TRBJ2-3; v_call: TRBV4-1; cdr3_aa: ASSQSSPGTDTQY
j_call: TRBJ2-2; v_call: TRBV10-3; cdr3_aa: AIRGQSNTGELF
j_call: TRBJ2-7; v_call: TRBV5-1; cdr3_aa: ASSFGDSAYEQY
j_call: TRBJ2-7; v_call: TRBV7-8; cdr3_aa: ASKSGTGFHEQY
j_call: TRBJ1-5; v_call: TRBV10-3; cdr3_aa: AISESLSSGAGDQPQH
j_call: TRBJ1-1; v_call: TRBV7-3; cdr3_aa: ASSWGGNTEAF
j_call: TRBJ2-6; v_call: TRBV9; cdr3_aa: ASSPTGTGPSGANVLT
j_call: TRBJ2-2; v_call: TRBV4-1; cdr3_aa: ASSPQTGGTGELF
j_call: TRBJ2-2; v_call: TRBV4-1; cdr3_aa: ASSQGLALTGELF